The sequence of this T cell receptor beta chain was determined in a study of spatial heterogeneity in lung cancer. Germline CDR1 is SNHLY and CDR2 is FYNNEI. The V end was cut by 8 bases, the J end by 1 base, with 12 bases between. The CDR3 runs 15 residues. There are a few counts of this clonotype. Its target is not known. TCR cDNA molecules each carried a unique molecular identifier. Via MiXCR, TCRdb re-called the 5' RACE reads, giving one row per CDR3 protein. Here the sample spans some 52,000 distinct CDR3 sequences, less than 8.5% being singletons. Study-level points and caveats: Ubiquitous expanded tumor TCRs were seen in blood more at resection than at follow-up.

The time point here: sample taken at primary tumor resection. Whole RNA came from tumor, nontumor lung or frozen PBMC and was sequenced without being sorted. The donor population consisted of approximately 70 patients with untreated, early-stage non-small cell lung cancer. The sample consisted of PBMCs, taken at surgery. The sequence derives from a female donor with early-stage non-small cell lung cancer. The chain has TRBV2 and TRBJ2-6, with D perhaps matching TRBD1 (6 bases). The CDR3 DNA reads as TGTGCCAGCGGACAGTTGTCATCTGGGGCCAACGTCCTGACTTTC. Its translation is CASGQLSSGANVLTF.